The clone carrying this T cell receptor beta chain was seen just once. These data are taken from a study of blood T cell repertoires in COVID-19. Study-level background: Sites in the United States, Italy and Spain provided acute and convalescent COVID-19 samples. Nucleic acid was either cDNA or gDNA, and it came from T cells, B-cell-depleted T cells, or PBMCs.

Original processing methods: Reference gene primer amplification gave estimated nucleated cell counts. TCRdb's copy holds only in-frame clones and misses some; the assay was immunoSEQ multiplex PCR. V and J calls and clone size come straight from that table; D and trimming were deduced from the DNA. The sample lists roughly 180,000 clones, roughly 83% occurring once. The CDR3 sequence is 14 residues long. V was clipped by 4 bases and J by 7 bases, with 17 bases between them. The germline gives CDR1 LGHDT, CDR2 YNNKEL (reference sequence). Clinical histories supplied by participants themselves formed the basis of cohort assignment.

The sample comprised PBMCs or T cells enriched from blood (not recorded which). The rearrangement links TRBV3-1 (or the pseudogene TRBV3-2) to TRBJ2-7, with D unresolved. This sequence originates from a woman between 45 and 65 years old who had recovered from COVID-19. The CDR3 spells CASSPLVGSREQYV. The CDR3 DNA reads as TGTGCCAGCAGCCCCCTTGTAGGCTCGCGGGAGCAGTACGTC.